This T cell receptor (beta chain) was recorded in a study of monozygotic twins with inflammatory bowel disease. The study, taken as a whole, reports: Individual T cell subtypes were not distinguishable. Twins with IBD were found to have lower TCRbeta diversity (inverse Simpson) than healthy co-twins.

In preparing each TCR library, roughly 4,000 ng of total RNA was used. Template switching was used to attach UMIs, which incorporated a 6-nucleotide sample barcode. TCRdb reprocessed the 5' RACE reads; each CDR3 protein has one entry and no DNA is given. The sample data list about 160,000 distinct CDR3 sequences. With regard to this clonotype: Its antigen is currently unknown.

The CDR3 runs to 16 residues. Germline lookup yields CDR1 SGHRS and CDR2 YFSETQ. Material for sequencing was blood. The chain employs TRBV5-1 and TRBJ2-5; TCRdb's D call of TRBD2 is untestable without DNA. The receptor's source is a human donor with ulcerative colitis or Crohn's disease, or a healthy co-twin of an affected twin (not recorded which). CDR3 sequence: CASSLNSLGGRETQYF. Drawing the rest from reference TRBV5-1 and TRBJ2-5, the complete variable domain is KAGVTQTPRYLIKTRGQQVTLSCSPISGHRSVSWYQQTPGQGLQFLFEYFSETQRNKGNFPGRFSGRQFSNSRSEMNVSTLELGDSALYLCASSLNSLGGRETQYFGPGTRLLVL.